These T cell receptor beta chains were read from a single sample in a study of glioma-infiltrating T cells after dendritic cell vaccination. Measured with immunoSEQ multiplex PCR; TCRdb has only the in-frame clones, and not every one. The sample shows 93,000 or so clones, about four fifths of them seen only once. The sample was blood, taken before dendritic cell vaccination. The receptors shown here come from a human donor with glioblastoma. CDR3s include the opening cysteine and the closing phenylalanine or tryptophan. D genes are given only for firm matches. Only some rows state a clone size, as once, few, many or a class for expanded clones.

CDR3: CASSTRDSGYNEQFF
DNA: TGTGCCAGTAGTACGAGGGACAGCGGCTACAATGAGCAGTTCTTC
size: .
D: TRBD1
J: TRBJ2-1
V: TRBV19

CDR3: CASSMDRRETQYF
DNA: TGTGCCAGCAGCATGGACAGGAGGGAGACCCAGTACTTC
size: .
D: TRBD1
J: TRBJ2-5
V: TRBV13

CDR3: CASRDTGSSKFF
DNA: TGCGCCAGCAGGGACACAGGGAGTAGTAAGTTCTTC
size: .
D: .
J: TRBJ2-1
V: TRBV5-1

CDR3: CASSRTGDSNQPQHF
DNA: TGTGCCAGCAGTCGAACAGGGGATAGCAATCAGCCCCAGCATTTT
size: .
D: TRBD1
J: TRBJ1-5
V: TRBV6-6

CDR3: CASSTRDNSGNTIYF
DNA: TGTGCCAGCAGCACCCGGGACAACTCTGGAAACACCATATATTTT
size: few
D: .
J: TRBJ1-3
V: TRBV7-9

CDR3: CASSPHEASAGETQYF
DNA: TGTGCCAGTAGCCCCCATGAGGCCTCGGCGGGGGAGACCCAGTACTTC
size: .
D: .
J: TRBJ2-5
V: TRBV19

CDR3: CASSILGHDTEAFF
DNA: TGTGCCAGCAGCATATTGGGACACGACACTGAAGCTTTCTTT
size: .
D: .
J: TRBJ1-1
V: TRBV7-2

CDR3: CATSLDRVQETQYF
DNA: TGTGCCACCAGTCTAGACAGGGTACAAGAGACCCAGTACTTC
size: .
D: TRBD1
J: TRBJ2-5
V: TRBV15

CDR3: CASRGHQNYGYTF
DNA: TGTGCCAGCAGGGGACACCAAAACTATGGCTACACCTTC
size: .
D: .
J: TRBJ1-2
V: TRBV6-5

CDR3: CASSQAEAGGIREQYF
DNA: TGTGCCAGCAGCCAAGCCGAGGCGGGGGGGATCCGCGAGCAGTACTTC
size: .
D: TRBD2
J: TRBJ2-7
V: TRBV4-2

CDR3: CASSIGRENIQYF
DNA: TGTGCCAGTAGTATAGGTAGAGAAAACATTCAGTACTTC
size: .
D: .
J: TRBJ2-4
V: TRBV19

CDR3: CASSELRGGYEQYF
DNA: TGCGCCAGCAGTGAGCTCAGGGGTGGCTACGAGCAGTACTTC
size: .
D: .
J: TRBJ2-7
V: TRBV10-1

CDR3: CATNYLRDQPKAFF
DNA: TGCGCCACCAATTACTTGCGGGACCAACCTAAAGCTTTCTTT
size: once
D: .
J: TRBJ1-1
V: TRBV10-2

CDR3: CASSPVQQVGTEAFF
DNA: TGTGCCAGCTCACCCGTTCAACAGGTTGGAACTGAAGCTTTCTTT
size: .
D: .
J: TRBJ1-1
V: TRBV18

CDR3: CASSLDSGGGASADTQYF
DNA: TGTGCCAGCAGCTTAGATTCAGGAGGGGGGGCTTCTGCAGATACGCAGTATTTT
size: .
D: .
J: TRBJ2-3
V: TRBV7-6

CDR3: CASSIGEEDTQYF
DNA: TGTGCCAGTAGTATAGGAGAAGAGGATACGCAGTATTTT
size: few
D: .
J: TRBJ2-3
V: TRBV19

CDR3: CASSLKGTSGGFYGQYF
DNA: TGCGCCAGCAGTCTAAAAGGGACTAGCGGGGGATTCTACGGGCAGTACTTC
size: .
D: TRBD2
J: TRBJ2-7
V: TRBV5-1

CDR3: CASSIRLAGGPIGETQYF
DNA: TGTGCCAGTAGTATACGACTAGCGGGGGGCCCTATTGGAGAGACCCAGTACTTC
size: .
D: TRBD2
J: TRBJ2-5
V: TRBV19

CDR3: CASSLSGSGGAYEQYF
DNA: TGTGCCAGCAGCTTAAGTGGCAGCGGGGGGGCCTACGAGCAGTACTTC
size: .
D: TRBD2
J: TRBJ2-7
V: TRBV11-2

CDR3: CASSSTRTSGSEQYF
DNA: TGTGCCAGCAGCTCCACTCGGACTAGCGGGAGCGAGCAGTACTTC
size: .
D: TRBD2
J: TRBJ2-7
V: TRBV7-9

CDR3: CAISGTGKAYEQYF
DNA: TGTGCCATCAGTGGCACAGGGAAAGCCTACGAGCAGTACTTC
size: few
D: .
J: TRBJ2-7
V: TRBV10-3

CDR3: CASSLGQGGEKLFF
DNA: TGTGCCAGCAGCTTGGGACAGGGTGGTGAAAAACTGTTTTTT
size: .
D: TRBD1
J: TRBJ1-4
V: TRBV5-6

CDR3: CASSVGGRMNTEAFF
DNA: TGTGCCAGCAGCGTAGGAGGGAGGATGAACACTGAAGCTTTCTTT
size: few
D: .
J: TRBJ1-1
V: TRBV9

CDR3: CASSLPSYRQGNEQFF
DNA: TGTGCCAGCAGCTTGCCCTCTTACAGACAGGGCAATGAGCAGTTCTTC
size: .
D: TRBD1
J: TRBJ2-1
V: TRBV5-8

CDR3: CASSQDRQNTEAFF
DNA: TGCGCCAGCAGCCAAGATCGACAGAACACTGAAGCTTTCTTT
size: .
D: .
J: TRBJ1-1
V: TRBV4-3

CDR3: CASRSLPGQGRTEAFF
DNA: TGCGCCAGCAGATCCCTACCGGGACAGGGGAGGACTGAAGCTTTCTTT
size: .
D: TRBD1
J: TRBJ1-1
V: TRBV4-1

CDR3: CASSDDNTSTDTQYF
DNA: TGTGCCAGCAGTGACGACAACACTAGCACAGATACGCAGTATTTT
size: .
D: .
J: TRBJ2-3
V: TRBV2

CDR3: CASSRGTSGGIGEQFF
DNA: TGCGCCAGCAGCCGGGGGACTAGCGGGGGAATCGGTGAGCAGTTCTTC
size: .
D: TRBD2
J: TRBJ2-1
V: TRBV5-1